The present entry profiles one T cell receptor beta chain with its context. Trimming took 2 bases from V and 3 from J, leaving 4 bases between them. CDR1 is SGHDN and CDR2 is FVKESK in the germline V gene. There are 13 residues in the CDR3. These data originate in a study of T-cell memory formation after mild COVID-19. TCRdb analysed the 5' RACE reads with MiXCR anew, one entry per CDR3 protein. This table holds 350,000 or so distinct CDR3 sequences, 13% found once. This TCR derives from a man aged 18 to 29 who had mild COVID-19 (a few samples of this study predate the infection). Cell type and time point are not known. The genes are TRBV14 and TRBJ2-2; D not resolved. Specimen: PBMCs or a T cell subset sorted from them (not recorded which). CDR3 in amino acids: CASSQRYTGELFF. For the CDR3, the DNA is TGTGCCAGCAGCCAAAGGTACACCGGGGAGCTGTTTTTT.